This entry features one TCR beta chain sequence. Its antigen remains unidentified. One end of the junction does not line up with germline, which may come from a read error. These data originate in a study of T cell responses to AZD1222 COVID-19 vaccine. Germline V CDR1 and CDR2: MDHEN, SYDVKM. There are 14 residues in the CDR3. Study-wide results and caveats: The study found vaccine-associated CD4 TCRs spanning spike, dominant at 160-218 and 743-854.

The data were produced by immunoSEQ multiplex PCR, yet TCRdb's version contains in-frame clones alone and is incomplete. The sample has approximately 150,000 clones, about 92% seen once. The receptor was isolated from an adult who received the AZD1222 COVID-19 vaccine. The sample was peripheral blood, taken 28 days after the second AZD1222 dose. This chain joins TRBV28 and TRBJ1-6; 7 bases line up with TRBD1. CDR3 DNA: TGTGCCAGCACTTTAAGACAGGGAGGATCACCCCTCCACTTT. Translation: CASTLRQGGSPLHF.